This T cell receptor (beta chain) was retrieved from a study of neoadjuvant nivolumab and ipilimumab in lung cancer. Findings and limits, study-wide: Only two of four nivolumab-treated tumors gained richness and clonality by surgery. Blood richness before therapy tracked richness in tumors resected after neoadjuvant therapy. Resected tumors had greater TCR richness and clonality than uninvolved lung.

Sequencing was performed with immunoSEQ multiplex PCR; in TCRdb, only in-frame clones are kept and a portion is missing. The table shows 25,000 to 35,000 clones, with less than 95% occurring only once. With 7 bases clipped from V and 7 bases from J, the junction kept 8 bases outside the gene matches. Germline-derived CDR1 and CDR2 are SGDLS and YYNGEE. The CDR3 is 13 amino acids. Only one count was recorded for this clone. As yet, its antigen is unknown. This receptor was obtained from an adult with non-small cell lung cancer. The chain recombines TRBV9 with TRBJ2-1, with 7 bases fitting TRBD2. The sequenced sample was peripheral blood, obtained after neoadjuvant nivolumab, alone or with ipilimumab, at or shortly before surgery. The CDR3 is CASGAGDRNEQFF. In nucleotides, the CDR3 is TGTGCCAGCGGGGCGGGGGATCGTAATGAGCAGTTCTTC.